This TCR beta chain is from a study of CXCR3-negative and CXCR3-positive naive CD8 T cells. Study-level results: For memory CD8+ cells diversity was much lower, but both naive subsets had comparably high diversity. Naive CXCR3-negative cells resembled naive CXCR3-positive cells in TRBV-TRBJ usage; memory cells differed. Hydrophobicity was higher for TRB CDR3s found in CXCR3-positive naive cells than in CXCR3-negative naive cells.

Through 5' RACE with UMI labels, the TRB cDNA libraries were prepared. From its re-call of the 5' RACE reads, TCRdb lists each CDR3 protein once, without DNA. Its listing shows approximately 65,000 distinct CDR3 sequences. On this clonotype itself: What it recognizes is unknown.

This CDR3 comprises 13 residues. Germline V gene sequence: CDR1 SGHVS, CDR2 FNYEAQ. The TCR sequence derives from a human donor in good health. Some clones in this sample may be carry-over from other donors' samples. The V and J genes are TRBV7-6 and TRBJ2-2; the D call of TRBD2 rests on TCRdb alone, since no DNA is present to check it. The sample taken for sequencing was naive CXCR3+ CD8+ T cells from blood. Noted subset: CD45RO-CCR7+CD27+CD95- naive CD8+ T cells expressing CXCR3 (TNR3+). CDR3 region: CASRATSAGELFF.